This TCR beta chain stems from a study of T cells of healthy individuals (dated by TCRdb to 2016 to 2018). A word on this clonotype: Its antigen remains undetermined. It has no much larger one-base neighbor in the sample; base qualities were not kept.

Counted from cysteine to phenylalanine, this CDR3 has 14 amino acids. The kept DNA is CDR3 alone, 42 bases in frame from the first base. Trimming takes 10 bases off V and 0 bases off J; junction bases not matched to a gene: 8. CDR1 MNHEY and CDR2 SVGEGT are derived from the germline V gene. Library method: 5' RACE. The data were produced on an Illumina MiSeq. TCRdb itself trimmed the public reads at Q25 with fastp, ran MiXCR and retained productive beta chains. Rows matching on CDR3 protein sequence are summarized as one entry with the most common DNA and genes. The sample yields about 96,000 distinct CDR3 sequences; under 20% were counted once. The ten largest clones add up to around 6.5% of the sample.

The chain is made from TRBV6-2 or TRBV6-3 and TRBJ2-7; 8 bases in between match TRBD1. This TCR was sampled from a human donor in good health. The nucleotide sequence is given as TGTGCCACCCCACGGGACAGGATCTCCTACGAGCAGTACTTC. Its coded protein is CATPRDRISYEQYF.